This record looks at one T cell receptor beta chain sequence and its context. This CDR3 contains 14 residues. J was trimmed by 6 bases and V by 7 bases; bases with no gene match: 5. Germline loops: CDR1 LNHDA, CDR2 SQIVND (reference sequence). This sample is drawn from a study of control samples from healthy donors and cancer patients. Sequencing was performed with immunoSEQ multiplex PCR; in TCRdb, only in-frame clones are kept and a portion is missing. The sample holds 98,000 or so clones; around three quarters are singletons and the top ten take about 10%. This sequence was found in a woman in her thirties in good health. The chain links TRBV19 to TRBJ1-6; 8 positions match TRBD1. The sequenced sample was blood. CDR3 region: CASKGDRINSPLHF. The CDR3 DNA sequence: TGTGCCAGTAAGGGGGACAGGATTAATTCACCCCTCCACTTT.